The 17 T cell receptor beta chains given below trace back to one sample, sequenced in a study of cytotoxic CD8 clonotypes in ibrutinib-treated CLL. Clones were read by immunoSEQ multiplex PCR, and TCRdb kept only the in-frame ones, dropping some. The data contain about 25,000 clones, 60% to 80% of them seen just once; the ten biggest clones take up 51%. The starting material was PBMCs, obtained at disease progression, from a patient treated with ibrutinib. These TCRs come from a human donor with chronic lymphocytic leukemia.

The rearrangement uses TRBV7-9 and TRBJ2-7; unclear D gene. V shed 8 bases and J shed 0 bases, with 11 bases lying between them. The length of the CDR3 is 13 residues. Germline V lookup: CDR1 SEHNR, CDR2 FQNEAQ (reference sequence). CDR3 protein: CASLSANSYEQYF. CDR3 DNA sequence: TGTGCCAGCCTTTCAGCCAACTCCTACGAGCAGTACTTC.

Concerning this clone itself: This may come from a read error, since a much larger clone is one base off. This chain joins TRBV7-8 and TRBJ1-1, with a possible D match to TRBD1 (6 bases). This CDR3 contains 16 residues. Germline V CDR1 and CDR2: SGHVS, FQNEAQ. V lost 3 bases to trimming and J lost 5 bases, with 19 bases between them. CDR3 in amino acids: CASSFRQAFRDTEAFF. The CDR3 DNA is TGTGCCAGCAGCTTCCGACAGGCCTTTCGGGATACTGAAGCTTTCTTT.

The V call is TRBV9, the J call TRBJ2-7; possibly TRBD2 for D (6 bases). Trimming stripped 4 bases from V and 1 base from J, with 12 bases between. CDR1 SGDLS and CDR2 YYNGEE come from the germline V gene. The CDR3 runs to 14 residues. The CDR3 loop reads CASSPEGLSYEQYF. CDR3 bases: TGTGCCAGCAGCCCTGAGGGACTTTCCTACGAGCAGTACTTC.

Only one count was recorded for this clone. The chain couples TRBV2 to TRBJ1-3; 8 bases map to TRBD1. The trim removed 6 bases at V and 3 bases at J, leaving 10 bases unmatched. Germline CDR1 reads SNHLY; CDR2 reads FYNNEI. This CDR3 spans 16 amino acids. As DNA, the CDR3 is TGTGCCAGCAGCCAAACCGGACAGGGAGGTGGAAACACCATATATTTT. Translating it yields CASSQTGQGGGNTIYF.

This chain connects TRBV14 to TRBJ1-3, with D hard to call. Trimming shortened V by 0 bases and J by 0 bases, and 9 bases separated the two germline ends. CDR1 is SGHDN, CDR2 FVKESK, per germline. This CDR3 region has 16 residues. CDR3 amino acids: CASSQDRRFSGNTIYF. CDR3 DNA sequence: TGTGCCAGCAGCCAAGATCGCAGATTCTCTGGAAACACCATATATTTT.

The rearrangement joins TRBV7-9 to TRBJ2-7, with 7 bases aligning to TRBD1. Germline V CDR1 and CDR2: SEHNR, FQNEAQ (reference sequence). The CDR3 spans 15 residues. V gave up 3 bases and J gave up 3 bases; unmatched junction bases: 8. CDR3 residues: CASSLPGQSFYEQYF. CDR3 sequence (DNA): TGTGCCAGCAGCTTGCCGGGACAGAGCTTCTACGAGCAGTACTTC.

The chain has TRBV7-9 and TRBJ1-1, with 11 bases matching TRBD1. Germline assignment: CDR1 SEHNR and CDR2 FQNEAQ (reference sequence). The trim removed 4 bases at V and 5 bases at J, leaving 6 bases unmatched. The CDR3 runs 15 residues. This CDR3 reads CASSSEDRGPTEAFF. DNA of the CDR3: TGTGCCAGCAGCTCTGAGGACAGGGGGCCGACTGAAGCTTTCTTT.

This chain joins TRBV7-2 and TRBJ2-7; the D is unclear. CDR3 length: 14 amino acids. The germline gives CDR1 SGHTA, CDR2 FQGNSA. V was clipped by 0 bases and J by 3 bases, with 9 bases between them. The CDR3 protein is CASSLALTLYEQYF. The CDR3 DNA sequence: TGTGCCAGCAGCTTAGCACTGACCCTCTACGAGCAGTACTTC.

This clone was counted between two and nine times. J is TRBJ1-2 and V is TRBV4-2; unclear D gene. V dropped 1 base and J dropped 6 bases, with 9 bases sitting between them. Germline V gives CDR1 LGHNA, CDR2 YNFKEQ. The CDR3 is 13 amino acids. The CDR3 is CASSQVEGDGYTF. The CDR3 nucleotides read TGTGCCAGCAGCCAAGTAGAAGGAGATGGCTACACCTTC.

This clone was detected only a few times. The chain is built from TRBV5-4 and TRBJ2-1; 10 nucleotides line up with TRBD2. The V gene's germline CDR1 is SGHNT and CDR2 YYREEE (reference sequence). The CDR3 totals 15 residues. V shed 5 bases, J shed 2 bases, and the junction held 4 bases outside the gene matches. The chain's CDR3 is CASRESGGAYNEQFF. The CDR3 bases are TGTGCCAGCAGAGAAAGCGGGGGGGCCTACAATGAGCAGTTCTTC.

J is TRBJ1-4 and V is TRBV6-5, with D possibly TRBD1 on 5 matching bases. V dropped 2 bases and J dropped 7 bases, with 11 bases sitting between them. In germline, CDR1 is MNHEY, CDR2 SVGAGI. CDR3 length equals 14 residues. As DNA, the CDR3 is TGTGCCAGCAGTTACCTAACAGGCGGTGAAAAACTGTTTTTT. This codes for CASSYLTGGEKLFF.

The CDR3 sequence: CASSGGAFGVTEAFF. CDR3 nucleotides: TGTGCCAGCAGCGGAGGGGCCTTCGGGGTAACTGAAGCTTTCTTT. The V and J genes are TRBV27 and TRBJ1-1, with a possible D match to TRBD1 (5 bases). The CDR3 sequence is 15 residues long. Germline CDR1 and CDR2: MNHEY and SMNVEV (reference sequence). V gave up 6 bases and J gave up 5 bases, with 19 bases separating them.

This sequence joins TRBV7-6 and TRBJ2-5; no reliable D call. The CDR3 contains 13 residues. Germline V gives CDR1 SGHVS, CDR2 FNYEAQ. The V end was cut by 5 bases, the J end by 2 bases, with 9 bases between. The CDR3 DNA sequence: TGTGCCAGCAGCCAATTCATACAAGAGACCCAGTACTTC. Its protein is CASSQFIQETQYF.

The CDR3 loop reads CASIGDSAFF. Written as DNA, the CDR3 is TGTGCCAGCATCGGGGACTCGGCTTTCTTT. V usage is TRBV2 and J usage is TRBJ1-1, with D tentatively TRBD1 (5 bases). The CDR3 has 10 amino acids. Deletions cut 7 bases from V and 11 bases from J, with 11 bases between. Germline V gene sequence: CDR1 SNHLY, CDR2 FYNNEI.

J is TRBJ2-3 and V is TRBV7-8; unclear D gene. The germline V gene encodes CDR1 SGHVS and CDR2 FQNEAQ. V was cut by 3 bases and J by 0 bases, with 7 bases left in between. CDR3 length: 14 amino acids. The CDR3 nucleotides are TGTGCCAGCAGCTTTAGCAGAAGCACAGATACGCAGTATTTT. Translated: CASSFSRSTDTQYF.

The V gene is TRBV6-5, the J gene TRBJ1-1; 8 nucleotides align to TRBD1. Losses at the gene ends were 0 bases for V and 11 bases for J; bases not matched to a gene: 5. The CDR3 spans 13 residues. Germline values: CDR1 MNHEY, CDR2 SVGAGI. This chain's CDR3 is CASSYSKDRVAFF. In DNA form, the CDR3 reads TGTGCCAGCAGTTACTCGAAGGACAGGGTGGCTTTCTTT.

The rearrangement joins TRBV27 to TRBJ2-7; D tentatively fits TRBD1 or TRBD2 (6 bases each). There are 15 residues in the CDR3. The V and J ends lost 6 bases and 4 bases respectively, with 19 bases between them. The germline V gene encodes CDR1 MNHEY and CDR2 SMNVEV (reference sequence). Here the CDR3 reads CASSSIRGASYEQYF. CDR3 bases: TGTGCCAGCAGCTCGATAAGGGGGGCGTCTTACGAGCAGTACTTC.